This entry is about one T cell receptor beta chain. Its binding antigen is unknown. Per-base quality was not reported, and no clone a single base away is much larger than it. The method behind the library was 5' RACE. Sequencing took place on an Illumina MiSeq. Using fastp at Q25 and MiXCR, TCRdb reprocessed the public reads and kept productive beta chains. Entries that share a CDR3 protein sequence are merged under the most common genes and DNA. In all, the sample holds 95,000 to 100,000 distinct CDR3 sequences, and about 16% of those were seen once. Together, the top ten hold approximately 5.7% of the sample. V is shortened by 7 bases, J by 8 bases, and the region joining them spans 18 bases. There are 14 amino acids in the CDR3, from cysteine to phenylalanine inclusive. Only CDR3 DNA remains: 42 bases, in frame from the first base. From a lookup of the germline V gene, CDR1 and CDR2 are SGHTA and FQGNSA.

This sample is drawn from a study of T cells of healthy individuals (dated by TCRdb to between 2018 and 2020). The rearranged chain carries TRBV7-2 and TRBJ2-1; possibly the D gene is TRBD1, per 6 matching bases. This clonotype was obtained from a human donor in good health. The nucleotides are TGTGCCAGCACCCCGCGAGGGGGTGGTGATGAGCAGTTCTTC. This is translated as CASTPRGGGDEQFF.